The text below deals with one T cell receptor (beta chain). Its matching antigen is unknown. Amplification yielded TCR beta CDR3 regions, with RNA transcripts as the source. Primed by the HTBI set, a first-round RT-PCR was run on the TCR CDR3. TCRdb analysed the multiplex PCR reads with MiXCR anew, one entry per CDR3 protein. The sample consists of around 620,000 distinct CDR3 sequences, around 46% of them appearing once. This sample is part of a study of T cells in Graves' hyperthyroidism and ophthalmopathy. Germline-derived CDR1 and CDR2 are SNHLY and FYNNEI. CDR3 length equals 14 residues. V trimming: 8 bases; J trimming: 13 bases; junction bases outside the gene matches: 12. Findings and caveats of the study: Most thyroid clonotypes that were expanded above 0.001 also turned up in blood. Separating ophthalmopathy from stable hyperthyroidism was achieved by a 13 V-J model.

It was uncontrolled infection, other autoimmune disease, pregnancy or lactation that excluded patients. In making diagnoses, clinical symptoms, serum thyroxine and TRAb, thyroid ultrasound and orbital computed tomography were all used. The clonotype originates from an adult woman with Graves' disease, either hyperthyroidism or ophthalmopathy (not recorded which). The material sequenced was peripheral blood or thyroid tissue (not recorded which). The gene calls are TRBV2 and TRBJ1-6; the match to TRBD1 covers 9 bases. Here the CDR3 reads CASGGQGGNQPLHF. For the CDR3, the DNA is TGTGCCAGCGGGGGACAGGGAGGGAATCAGCCCCTCCACTTT.